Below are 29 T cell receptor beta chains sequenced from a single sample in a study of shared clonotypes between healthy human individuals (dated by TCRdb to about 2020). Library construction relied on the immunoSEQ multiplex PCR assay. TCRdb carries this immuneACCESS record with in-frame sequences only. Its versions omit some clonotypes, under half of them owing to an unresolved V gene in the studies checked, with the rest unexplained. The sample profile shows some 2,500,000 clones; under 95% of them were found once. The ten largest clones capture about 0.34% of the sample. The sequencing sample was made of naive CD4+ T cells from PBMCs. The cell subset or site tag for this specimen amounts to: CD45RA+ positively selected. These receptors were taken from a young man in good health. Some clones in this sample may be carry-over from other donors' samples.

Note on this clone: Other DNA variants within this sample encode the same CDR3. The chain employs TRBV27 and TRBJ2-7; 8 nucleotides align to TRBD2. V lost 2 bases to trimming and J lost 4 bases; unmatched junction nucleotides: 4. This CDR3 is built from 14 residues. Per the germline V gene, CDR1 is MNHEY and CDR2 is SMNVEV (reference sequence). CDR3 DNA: TGTGCCAGCAGTTTAGGGTTAGCGGGGTACGAGCAGTACTTC. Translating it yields CASSLGLAGYEQYF.

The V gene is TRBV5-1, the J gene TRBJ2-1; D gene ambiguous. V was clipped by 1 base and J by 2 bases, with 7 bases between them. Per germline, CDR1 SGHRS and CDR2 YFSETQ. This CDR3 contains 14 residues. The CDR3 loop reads CASSLQTPYNEQFF. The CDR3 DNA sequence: TGCGCCAGCAGCTTGCAGACCCCCTACAATGAGCAGTTCTTC.

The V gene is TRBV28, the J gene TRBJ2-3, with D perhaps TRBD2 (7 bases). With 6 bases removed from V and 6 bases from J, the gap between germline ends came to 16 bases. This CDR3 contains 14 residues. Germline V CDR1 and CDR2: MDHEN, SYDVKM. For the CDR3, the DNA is TGTGCCAGCAGGGAAGGGGGGGCCGTCGATACGCAGTATTTT. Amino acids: CASREGGAVDTQYF.

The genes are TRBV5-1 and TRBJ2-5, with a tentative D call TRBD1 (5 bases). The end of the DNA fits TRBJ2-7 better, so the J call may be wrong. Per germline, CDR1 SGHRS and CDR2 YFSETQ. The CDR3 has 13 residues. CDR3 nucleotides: TGCGCCAGCAGCTTAGGGGAATCCTACGAGCAGTACTTC. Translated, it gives CASSLGESYEQYF.

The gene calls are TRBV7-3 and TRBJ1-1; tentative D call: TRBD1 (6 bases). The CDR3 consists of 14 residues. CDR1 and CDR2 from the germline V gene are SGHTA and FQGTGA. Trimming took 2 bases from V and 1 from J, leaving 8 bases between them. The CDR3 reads CASSLGGPNTEAFF. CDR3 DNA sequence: TGTGCCAGCAGCTTAGGGGGCCCGAACACTGAAGCTTTCTTT.

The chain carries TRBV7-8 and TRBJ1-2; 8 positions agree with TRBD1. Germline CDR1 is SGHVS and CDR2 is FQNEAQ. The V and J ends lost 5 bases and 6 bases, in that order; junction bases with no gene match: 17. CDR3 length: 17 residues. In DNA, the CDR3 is TGTGCCAGCAGCCCTCCCCTATTAACAGGGGGTCTTAATGGCTACACCTTC. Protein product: CASSPPLLTGGLNGYTF.

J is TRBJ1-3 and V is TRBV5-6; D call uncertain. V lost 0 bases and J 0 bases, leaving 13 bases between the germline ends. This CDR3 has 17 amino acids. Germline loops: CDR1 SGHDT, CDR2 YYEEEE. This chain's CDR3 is CASSLASIPGSGNTIYF. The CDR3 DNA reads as TGTGCCAGCAGCTTGGCCTCAATTCCAGGCTCTGGAAACACCATATATTTT.

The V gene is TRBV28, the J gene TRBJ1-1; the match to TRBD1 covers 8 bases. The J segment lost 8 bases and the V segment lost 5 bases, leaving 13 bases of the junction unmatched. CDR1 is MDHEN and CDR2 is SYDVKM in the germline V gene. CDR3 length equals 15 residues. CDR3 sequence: CASSPWGQGAGEAFF. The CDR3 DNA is TGTGCCAGCAGTCCCTGGGGGCAGGGGGCTGGAGAAGCTTTCTTT. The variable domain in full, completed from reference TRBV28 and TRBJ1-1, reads DVKVTQSSRYLVKRTGEKVFLECVQDMDHENMFWYRQDPGLGLRLIYFSYDVKMKEKGDIPEGYSVSREKKERFSLILESASTNQTSMYLCASSPWGQGAGEAFFGQGTRLTVV.

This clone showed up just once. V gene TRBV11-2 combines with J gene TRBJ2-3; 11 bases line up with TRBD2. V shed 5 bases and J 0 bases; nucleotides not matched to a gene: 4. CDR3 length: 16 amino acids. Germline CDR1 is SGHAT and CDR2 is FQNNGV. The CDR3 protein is CASSGRLAGSTDTQYF. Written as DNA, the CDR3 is TGTGCCAGCAGCGGACGACTAGCGGGGAGCACAGATACGCAGTATTTT.

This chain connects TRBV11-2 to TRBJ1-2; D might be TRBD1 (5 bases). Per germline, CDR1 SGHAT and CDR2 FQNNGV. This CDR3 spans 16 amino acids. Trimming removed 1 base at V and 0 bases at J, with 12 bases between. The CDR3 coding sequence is TGTGCCAGCAGCTTAGGATCGACAGCTCCTAACTATGGCTACACCTTC. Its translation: CASSLGSTAPNYGYTF.

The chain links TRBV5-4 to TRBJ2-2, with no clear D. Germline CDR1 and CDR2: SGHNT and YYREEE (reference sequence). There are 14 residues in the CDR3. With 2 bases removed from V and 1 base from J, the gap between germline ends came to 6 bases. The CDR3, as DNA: TGTGCCAGCAGCTTCACCCAGAACACCGGGGAGCTGTTTTTT. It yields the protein CASSFTQNTGELFF.

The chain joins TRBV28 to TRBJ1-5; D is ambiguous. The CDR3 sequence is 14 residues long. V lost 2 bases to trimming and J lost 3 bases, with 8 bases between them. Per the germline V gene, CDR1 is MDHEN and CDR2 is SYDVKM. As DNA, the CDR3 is TGTGCCAGCAGTTTACTGCAGATCAATCAGCCCCAGCATTTT. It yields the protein CASSLLQINQPQHF.

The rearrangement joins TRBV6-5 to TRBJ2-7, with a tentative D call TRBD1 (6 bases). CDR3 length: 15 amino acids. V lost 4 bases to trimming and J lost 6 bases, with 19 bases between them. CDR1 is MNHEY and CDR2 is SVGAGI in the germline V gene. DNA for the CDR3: TGTGCCAGCAGTTCCCGAGACAGGAGCTTTAGCGAGCAGTACTTC. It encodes CASSSRDRSFSEQYF.

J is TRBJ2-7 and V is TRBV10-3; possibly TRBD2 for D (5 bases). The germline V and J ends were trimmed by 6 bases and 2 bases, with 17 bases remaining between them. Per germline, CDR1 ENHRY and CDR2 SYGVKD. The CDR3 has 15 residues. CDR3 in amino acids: CAISDIPPSPYEQYF. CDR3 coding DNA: TGTGCCATCAGCGATATTCCACCTAGCCCCTACGAGCAGTACTTC.

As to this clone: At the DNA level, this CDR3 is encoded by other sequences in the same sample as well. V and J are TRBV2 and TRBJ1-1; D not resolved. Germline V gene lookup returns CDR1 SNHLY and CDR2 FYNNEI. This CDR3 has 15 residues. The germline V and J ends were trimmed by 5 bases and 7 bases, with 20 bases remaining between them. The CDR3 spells CASSILEGAWGEAFF. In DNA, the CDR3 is TGTGCCAGCAGTATATTGGAGGGAGCCTGGGGTGAAGCTTTCTTT.

This chain's CDR3 is CASSPTRQETQYF. CDR3 nucleotides: TGTGCCAGCAGCCCAACCCGTCAAGAGACCCAGTACTTC. The chain combines TRBV11-2 with TRBJ2-5; no clear D. Trimming removed 5 bases from V and 2 bases from J, with 9 bases in between. Germline V gene lookup returns CDR1 SGHAT and CDR2 FQNNGV. The CDR3 extends over 13 amino acids.

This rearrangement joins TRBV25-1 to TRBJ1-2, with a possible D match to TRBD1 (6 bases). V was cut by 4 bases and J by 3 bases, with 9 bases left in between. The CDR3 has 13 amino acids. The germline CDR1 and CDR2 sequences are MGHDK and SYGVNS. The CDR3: CASSAYRDYGYTF. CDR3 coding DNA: TGTGCCAGCAGTGCGTACAGGGACTATGGCTACACCTTC.

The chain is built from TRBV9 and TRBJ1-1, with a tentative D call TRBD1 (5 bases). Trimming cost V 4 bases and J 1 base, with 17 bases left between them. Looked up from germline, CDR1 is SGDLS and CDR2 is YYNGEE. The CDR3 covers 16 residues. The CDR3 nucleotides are TGTGCCAGCAGCAAGACGGGGGACTTCCCGAACACTGAAGCTTTCTTT. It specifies CASSKTGDFPNTEAFF.

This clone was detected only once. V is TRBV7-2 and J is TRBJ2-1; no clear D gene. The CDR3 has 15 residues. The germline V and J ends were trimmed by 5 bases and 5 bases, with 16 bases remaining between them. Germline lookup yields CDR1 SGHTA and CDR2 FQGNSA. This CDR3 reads CASSLRDSGNNEQFF. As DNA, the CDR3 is TGTGCCAGCAGCCTAAGGGATAGTGGGAACAATGAGCAGTTCTTC.

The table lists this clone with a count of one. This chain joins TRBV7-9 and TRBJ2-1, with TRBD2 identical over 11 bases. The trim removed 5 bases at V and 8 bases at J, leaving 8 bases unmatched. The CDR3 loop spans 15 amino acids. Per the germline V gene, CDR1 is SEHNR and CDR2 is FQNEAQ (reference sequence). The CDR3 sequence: CASSRSGTSGDEQFF. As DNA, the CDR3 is TGTGCCAGCAGCCGATCTGGGACTAGCGGCGATGAGCAGTTCTTC.

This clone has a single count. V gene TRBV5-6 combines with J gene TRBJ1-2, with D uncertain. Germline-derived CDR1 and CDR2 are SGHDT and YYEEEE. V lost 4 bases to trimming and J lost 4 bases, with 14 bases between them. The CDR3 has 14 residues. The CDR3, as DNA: TGTGCCAGCAGCCTCCTGACCTACAGCTATGGCTACACCTTC. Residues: CASSLLTYSYGYTF.

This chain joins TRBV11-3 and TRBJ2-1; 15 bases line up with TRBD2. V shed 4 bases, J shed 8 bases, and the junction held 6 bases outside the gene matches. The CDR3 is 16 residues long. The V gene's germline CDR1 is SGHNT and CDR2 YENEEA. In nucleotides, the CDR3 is TGTGCCAGCAGCTCTCGGACTAGCGGGAGGGTTGATGAGCAGTTCTTC. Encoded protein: CASSSRTSGRVDEQFF.

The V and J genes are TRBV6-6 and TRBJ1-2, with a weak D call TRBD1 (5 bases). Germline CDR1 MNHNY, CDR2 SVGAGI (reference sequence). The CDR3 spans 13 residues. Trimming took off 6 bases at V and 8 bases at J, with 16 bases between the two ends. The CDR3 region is CASSSPRDRGYTF. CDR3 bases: TGTGCCAGCAGCTCCCCCAGGGATAGGGGCTACACCTTC.

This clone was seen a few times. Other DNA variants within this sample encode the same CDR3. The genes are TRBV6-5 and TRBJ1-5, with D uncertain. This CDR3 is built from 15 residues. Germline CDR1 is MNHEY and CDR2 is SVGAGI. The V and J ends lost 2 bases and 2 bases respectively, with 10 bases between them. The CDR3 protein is CASSYSNGGNQPQHF. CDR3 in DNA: TGTGCCAGCAGTTACAGTAATGGCGGCAATCAGCCCCAGCATTTT.

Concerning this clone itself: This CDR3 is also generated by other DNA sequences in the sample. CDR3 DNA sequence: TGTGCCAGCAGTTACGGGGGCGGAGAGACCCAGTACTTC. Protein: CASSYGGGETQYF. The chain carries TRBV6-6 and TRBJ2-5, with D tentatively TRBD1 (6 bases). Trimming shortened V by 2 bases and J by 4 bases, and 8 bases separated the two germline ends. The germline V gene encodes CDR1 MNHNY and CDR2 SVGAGI (reference sequence). CDR3 size: 13 residues.

Here the CDR3 DNA reads TGCGCCAGCAGCCAGTACCCGGGACAGGGATTTTCGGGGGAGCTGTTTTTT. Residues: CASSQYPGQGFSGELFF. This chain links TRBV4-1 with TRBJ2-2, with 9 nucleotides matching TRBD1. J gave up 8 bases and V 3 bases, and 13 bases lay outside the gene matches. CDR3 length equals 17 residues. Germline-derived CDR1 and CDR2 are MGHRA and YSYEKL.

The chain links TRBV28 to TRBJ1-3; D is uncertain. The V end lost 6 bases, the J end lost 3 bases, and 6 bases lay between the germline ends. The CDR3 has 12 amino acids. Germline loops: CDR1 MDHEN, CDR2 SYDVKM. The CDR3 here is CASRRDGNTIYF. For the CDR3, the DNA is TGTGCCAGCAGGAGGGATGGAAACACCATATATTTT.

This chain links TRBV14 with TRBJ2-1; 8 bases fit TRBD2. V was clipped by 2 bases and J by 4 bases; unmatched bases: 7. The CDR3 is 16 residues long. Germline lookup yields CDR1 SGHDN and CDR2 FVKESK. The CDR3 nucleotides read TGTGCCAGCAGCCAATCTTTCCAGCGGGAGTACAATGAGCAGTTCTTC. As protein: CASSQSFQREYNEQFF.

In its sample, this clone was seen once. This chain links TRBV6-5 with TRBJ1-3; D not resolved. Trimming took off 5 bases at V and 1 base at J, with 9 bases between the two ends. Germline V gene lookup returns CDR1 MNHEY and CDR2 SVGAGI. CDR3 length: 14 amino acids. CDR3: CASSEAGSGNTIYF. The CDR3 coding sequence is TGTGCCAGCAGTGAGGCGGGGTCTGGAAACACCATATATTTT.